The rows below give T cell receptor beta chains drawn from one sample of a study of blood T cell repertoires in COVID-19. TCRdb keeps only in-frame clones here, not all; method: immunoSEQ multiplex PCR. The table records over 95,000 clones, roughly 89% of them present only once. The sample was peripheral blood. The receptors originated from a human donor with acute or convalescent COVID-19. The donor label of this sample is uncertain. The CDR3 runs from the conserved cysteine through the conserved F or W. D genes are given only for firm matches. Not all rows give a size; the values are once, few, many and, for expanded clones, a class.

length: 14; J: TRBJ1-2; V: TRBV5-4; size: -; D: -; DNA: TGTGCCAGCAGCTTGGTCGGCGAGAGGATTGGCTACACCTTC; CDR3: CASSLVGERIGYTF
length: 14; J: TRBJ1-1; V: TRBV5-1; size: -; D: TRBD1; DNA: TGCGCCAGCAGCTGGACAGGGACGAACACTGAAGCTTTCTTT; CDR3: CASSWTGTNTEAFF
length: 14; J: TRBJ1-1; V: TRBV25-1; size: -; D: -; DNA: TGTGCCAGCAGTGAATCTGCAGGGTGGACTGAAGCTTTCTTT; CDR3: CASSESAGWTEAFF
length: 12; J: TRBJ1-5; V: TRBV28; size: -; D: TRBD1; DNA: TGTGCCAGCGAGACAGGGTACCAGCCCCAGCATTTT; CDR3: CASETGYQPQHF
length: 16; J: TRBJ2-3; V: TRBV6-6; size: -; D: -; DNA: TGTGCCAGCAGTTACGGGGCGGGGGCCCCACGAGATACGCAGTATTTT; CDR3: CASSYGAGAPRDTQYF
length: 18; J: TRBJ2-6; V: TRBV3-1/TRBV3-2; size: -; D: -; DNA: TGTGCCAGCAGCCAAGTTTCTGGCTTGGTCTCTGGGGCCAACGTCCTGACTTTC; CDR3: CASSQVSGLVSGANVLTF
length: 18; J: TRBJ2-1; V: TRBV19; size: -; D: TRBD2; DNA: TGTGCCAGTAGTCCCGATTACAGGAGACTAGCGGATTACAATGAGCAGTTCTTC; CDR3: CASSPDYRRLADYNEQFF
length: 13; J: TRBJ1-1; V: TRBV6-2/TRBV6-3; size: -; D: -; DNA: TGTGCCAGCAGTTATGTGGGGGGCACTGAAGCTTTCTTT; CDR3: CASSYVGGTEAFF
length: 14; J: TRBJ1-1; V: TRBV7-2; size: -; D: -; DNA: TGTGCCAGCAGCTTACCGGGGATGAACACTGAAGCTTTCTTT; CDR3: CASSLPGMNTEAFF
length: 15; J: TRBJ1-1; V: TRBV4-2; size: -; D: TRBD1; DNA: TGTGCCAGCAGCCAAGACGGACAGGGGGGTGCTGAAGCTTTCTTT; CDR3: CASSQDGQGGAEAFF
length: 17; J: TRBJ2-7; V: TRBV7-9; size: -; D: TRBD1; DNA: TGTGCCAGCAGCTCGCCCCCGAGGACAGGGACGCTCTACGAGCAGTACTTC; CDR3: CASSSPPRTGTLYEQYF
length: 15; J: TRBJ1-1; V: TRBV19; size: -; D: -; DNA: TGTGCCAGTAGTATATTTGGGGCGCTCAACACTGAAGCTTTCTTT; CDR3: CASSIFGALNTEAFF
length: 16; J: TRBJ2-2; V: TRBV27; size: -; D: -; DNA: TGTGCCAGCAGCCTTAGAGGGGGTACTATCACCGGGGAGCTGTTTTTT; CDR3: CASSLRGGTITGELFF
length: 16; J: TRBJ1-3; V: TRBV5-1; size: few; D: -; DNA: TGCGCCAGCAGCTTTGAGCGGGGGGCGCGTGGAAACACCATATATTTT; CDR3: CASSFERGARGNTIYF
length: 16; J: TRBJ1-5; V: TRBV10-2; size: few; D: -; DNA: TGCGCCAGCAGTGAGTCGGGGGGGGCTATCAATCAGCCCCAGCATTTT; CDR3: CASSESGGAINQPQHF
length: 16; J: TRBJ2-1; V: TRBV28; size: -; D: TRBD2; DNA: TGTGCCAGCAGTTTGGTACTTTTATACGCGCGGGGGGAGCAGTTCTTC; CDR3: CASSLVLLYARGEQFF
length: 15; J: TRBJ1-3; V: TRBV4-1; size: -; D: TRBD1; DNA: TGCGCCAGCAGCCGGGGACAGGCCTCTGGAAACACCATATATTTT; CDR3: CASSRGQASGNTIYF
length: 17; J: TRBJ2-1; V: TRBV4-2; size: -; D: -; DNA: TGTGCCAGCAGCCAAGATGTCTGGCCCAGCTCCTACAATGAGCAGTTCTTC; CDR3: CASSQDVWPSSYNEQFF
length: 13; J: TRBJ1-1; V: TRBV11-2; size: once; D: -; DNA: TGTGCCAGCAGCTTAGTTCAGAACACTGAAGCTTTCTTT; CDR3: CASSLVQNTEAFF
length: 14; J: TRBJ1-2; V: TRBV5-1; size: -; D: -; DNA: TGCGCCAGCAGGGCGACGCAGGCAGCCTATGGCTACACCTTC; CDR3: CASRATQAAYGYTF
length: 12; J: TRBJ2-3; V: TRBV2; size: few; D: -; DNA: TGTGCCAGCAGCGACAACACAGATACGCAGTATTTT; CDR3: CASSDNTDTQYF
length: 15; J: TRBJ1-2; V: TRBV5-1; size: -; D: -; DNA: TGCGCCAGCAGCTTGGAAACGGCGGGGGCGGATGGCTACACCTTC; CDR3: CASSLETAGADGYTF